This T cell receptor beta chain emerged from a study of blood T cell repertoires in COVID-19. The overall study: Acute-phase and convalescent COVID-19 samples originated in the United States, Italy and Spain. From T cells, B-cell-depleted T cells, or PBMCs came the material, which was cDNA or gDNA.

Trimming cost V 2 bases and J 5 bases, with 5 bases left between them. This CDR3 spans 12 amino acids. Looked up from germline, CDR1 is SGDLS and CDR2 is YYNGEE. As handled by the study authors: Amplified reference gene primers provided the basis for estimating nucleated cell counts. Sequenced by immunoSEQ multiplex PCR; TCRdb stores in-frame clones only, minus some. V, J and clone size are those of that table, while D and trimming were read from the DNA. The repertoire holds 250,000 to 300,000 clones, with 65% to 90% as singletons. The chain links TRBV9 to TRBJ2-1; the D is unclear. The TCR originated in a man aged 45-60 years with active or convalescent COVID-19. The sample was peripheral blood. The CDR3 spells CASSVRDNEQFF. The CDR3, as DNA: TGTGCCAGCAGCGTCCGCGACAATGAGCAGTTCTTC.